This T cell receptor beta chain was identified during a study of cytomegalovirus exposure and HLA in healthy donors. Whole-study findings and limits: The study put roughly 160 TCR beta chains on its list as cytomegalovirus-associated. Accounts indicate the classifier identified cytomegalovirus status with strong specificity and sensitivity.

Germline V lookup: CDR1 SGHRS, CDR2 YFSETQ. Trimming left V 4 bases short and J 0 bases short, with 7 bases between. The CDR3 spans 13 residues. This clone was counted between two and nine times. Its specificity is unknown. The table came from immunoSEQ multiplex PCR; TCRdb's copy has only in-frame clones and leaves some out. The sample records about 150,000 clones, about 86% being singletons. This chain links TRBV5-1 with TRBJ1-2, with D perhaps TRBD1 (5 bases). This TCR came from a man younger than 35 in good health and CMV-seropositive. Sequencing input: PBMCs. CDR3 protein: CASSPTANYGYTF. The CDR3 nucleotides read TGCGCCAGCAGCCCGACAGCTAACTATGGCTACACCTTC.